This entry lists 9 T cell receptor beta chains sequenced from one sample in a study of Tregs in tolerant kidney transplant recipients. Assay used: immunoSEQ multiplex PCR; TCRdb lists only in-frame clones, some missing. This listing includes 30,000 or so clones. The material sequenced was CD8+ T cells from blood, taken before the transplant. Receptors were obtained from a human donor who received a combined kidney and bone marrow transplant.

Partial CDR3 DNA: TGTGCCAGTCGGAAGTCAGGTAACACTGAA. This sequence encodes CASRKSGNTE. The CDR3, in full, reads CASRKSGNTEAFF. The V gene is TRBV19, the J gene TRBJ1-1, with D hard to call. Read coverage stops 3 residues before the CDR3 terminus; the germline J gene supplies the remainder. Per germline, CDR1 LNHDA and CDR2 SQIVND (reference sequence). The germline V and J ends were trimmed by 8 bases and 2 bases, with 12 bases remaining between them. This CDR3 is built from 13 residues.

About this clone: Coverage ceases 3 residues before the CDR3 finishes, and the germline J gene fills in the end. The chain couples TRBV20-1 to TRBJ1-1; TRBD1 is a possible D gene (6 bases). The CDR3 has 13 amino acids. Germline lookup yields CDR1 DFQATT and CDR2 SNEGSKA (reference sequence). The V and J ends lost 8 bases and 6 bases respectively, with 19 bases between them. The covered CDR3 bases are TGCAGTTGTACGTGGGGGCCCCAACCTGAA. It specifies CSCTWGPQPE. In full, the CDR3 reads CSCTWGPQPEAFF.

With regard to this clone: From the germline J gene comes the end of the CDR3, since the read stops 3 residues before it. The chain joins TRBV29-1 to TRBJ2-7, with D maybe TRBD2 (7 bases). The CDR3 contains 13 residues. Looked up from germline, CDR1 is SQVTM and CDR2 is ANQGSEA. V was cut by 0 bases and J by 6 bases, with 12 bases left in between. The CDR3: CSVEERGAGEQYF. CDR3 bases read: TGCAGCGTTGAAGAACGGGGGGCGGGCGAG.

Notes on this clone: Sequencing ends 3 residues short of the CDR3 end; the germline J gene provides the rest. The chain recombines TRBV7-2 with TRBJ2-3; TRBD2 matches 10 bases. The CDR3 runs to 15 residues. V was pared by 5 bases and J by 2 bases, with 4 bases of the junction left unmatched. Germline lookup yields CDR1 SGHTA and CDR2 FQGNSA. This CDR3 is CASSPTSGHTDTQYF. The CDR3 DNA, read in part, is TGTGCCAGCAGCCCGACTAGCGGGCACACAGATACG.

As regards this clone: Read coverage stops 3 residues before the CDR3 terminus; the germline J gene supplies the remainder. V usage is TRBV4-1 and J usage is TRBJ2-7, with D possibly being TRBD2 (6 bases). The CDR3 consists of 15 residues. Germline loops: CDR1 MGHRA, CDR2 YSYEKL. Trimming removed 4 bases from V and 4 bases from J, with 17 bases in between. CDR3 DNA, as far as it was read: TGCGCCAGCAGCCTGGGTAGCGGTCCTCATTACGAG. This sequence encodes CASSLGSGPHYE. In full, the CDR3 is CASSLGSGPHYEQYF.

The covered CDR3 bases are TGTGCCAGCAGTAGGACAGCGCGCACTGAA. Translation: CASSRTARTE. The whole CDR3 sequence reads CASSRTARTEAFF. This chain uses TRBV12-3 or TRBV12-4 with TRBJ1-1, with a weak D call TRBD1 (6 bases). The CDR3 extends 3 residues past the end of the read, so its final part is completed from the germline J gene. This CDR3 is built from 13 residues. V dropped 5 bases and J dropped 4 bases, with 11 bases sitting between them.

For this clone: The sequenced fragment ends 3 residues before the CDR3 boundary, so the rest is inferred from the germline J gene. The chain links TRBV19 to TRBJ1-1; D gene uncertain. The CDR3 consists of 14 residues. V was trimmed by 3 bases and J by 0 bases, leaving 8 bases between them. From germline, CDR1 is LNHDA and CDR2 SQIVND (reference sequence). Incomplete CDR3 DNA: TGTGCCAGTAGTATTTTTCACATGAACACTGAA. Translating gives CASSIFHMNTE. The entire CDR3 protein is CASSIFHMNTEAFF.

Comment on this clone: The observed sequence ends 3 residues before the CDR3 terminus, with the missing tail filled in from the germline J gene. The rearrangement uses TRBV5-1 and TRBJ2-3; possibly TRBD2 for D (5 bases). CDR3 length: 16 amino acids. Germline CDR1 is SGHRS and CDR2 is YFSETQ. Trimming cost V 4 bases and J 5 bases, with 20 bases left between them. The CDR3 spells CASSAEETTRGDTQYF. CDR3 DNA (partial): TGCGCCAGCAGCGCCGAGGAGACAACCCGGGGAGATACG.

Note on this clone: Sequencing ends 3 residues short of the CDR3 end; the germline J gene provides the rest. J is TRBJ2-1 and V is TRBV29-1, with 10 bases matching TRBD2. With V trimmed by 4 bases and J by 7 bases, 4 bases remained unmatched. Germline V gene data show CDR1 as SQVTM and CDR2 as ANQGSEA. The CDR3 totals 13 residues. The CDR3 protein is CSVVGLAVNEQFF. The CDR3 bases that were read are TGCAGCGTTGTTGGACTAGCGGTAAATGAG.